This TCR beta chain was obtained from a study of blood T cell repertoires in COVID-19 (TCRdb year 2020). In the study overall: Samples covering the acute and convalescent phases of COVID-19 were provided by collaborators in the United States, Italy and Spain. Where HLA class I and class II types were available, the types were taken from metadata supplied by the sample provider, not from assay-based typing. The prospective study material was composed of cDNA or gDNA derived from T cells, B-cell-depleted T cells, or PBMCs. Sample metadata almost always included a de-identified subject ID, COVID-19 status, age in years and sex. The repertoires were released in a freely available public database intended as a resource for research on the immune response to SARS-CoV-2. Samples were obtained from the ongoing ImmuneRACE study (first 160 participants) and from 1,254 subjects provided by 6 global collaborators. The dataset comprised deeply sampled blood TCRbeta repertoires from subjects exposed to, actively infected with, or recovered from COVID-19.

A remark on this clone: Its antigen is unknown. No quality values exist for individual bases; no much larger clone is one base distant.

Study-wide findings and limitations: Clinical and demographic metadata were provided uncurated, with the amount varying by source and participant.

There are 17 amino acids in the CDR3, from cysteine to phenylalanine inclusive. The retained sequence is limited to the CDR3, 51 bases, with the frame set at the first base. The germline V gene (reference sequence) supplies CDR1 LNHDA and CDR2 SQIVND. V ends up 5 bases short and J 1 base short, with an unmatched junction base count of 12. TCRbeta CDR3 regions were amplified from genomic DNA by means of the immunoSEQ Assay, a bias-controlled multiplex PCR. The authors' analysis ran thus. The number of nucleated cells in each sample was estimated by amplification of reference gene primers within the assay. Sequence reads were collapsed and filtered to measure the absolute abundance of every unique TCRbeta CDR3 rearrangement. For each sample, productive Simpson clonality was calculated as the square root of Simpson's diversity index over productive rearrangements. TCRdb carries this immuneACCESS record with in-frame sequences only. Its versions omit some clonotypes, under half of them owing to an unresolved V gene in the studies checked, with the rest unexplained. Clone size and the V and J calls come from that table; the DNA yielded D and trimming. Counted in this sample were 250,000 to 350,000 clones; approximately 88% of them appeared once. Approximately 8.8% of the sample rests with the top ten.

Whole blood was collected in K2EDTA tubes by collaborating institutions according to the institutions' own protocols. For TCRbeta analysis, collaborators shipped samples as frozen whole blood, isolated PBMCs, or DNA extracted from either of those sample types. The V and J genes are TRBV19 and TRBJ1-1; a stretch of 8 junction bases matches TRBD1. The clonotype originates from a man aged 18 to 29 with active or convalescent COVID-19. The sample was peripheral blood. The sequenced DNA: TGTGCCAGTAGTGCAAACCAGGGGGCGGTGGGGAACACTGAAGCTTTCTTT. Translation gives CASSANQGAVGNTEAFF.